Described below is a single TCR beta chain sequence and its context. The germline V gene has CDR1 LNHDA and CDR2 SQIVND (reference sequence). Trimming pared 6 bases from V and 3 bases from J, leaving 15 bases between. There are 14 residues in the CDR3. This record belongs to a study of OX40 agonist ivuxolimab in advanced cancers. TCRdb's table, derived via immunoSEQ multiplex PCR, lists solely in-frame clones and lacks some. The table has about 64,000 clones, about 89% seen once; the top ten hold 5.2%. The chain recombines TRBV19 with TRBJ2-7, with a possible D match to TRBD1 (6 bases). This specimen was CD4+ or CD8+ T cells sorted from blood, taken in a trial of the OX40 agonist ivuxolimab. This sequence originates from an adult with an advanced solid tumor such as melanoma, head and neck, liver or kidney cancer. The CDR3 loop reads CASSRGAGLYEQYF. In DNA, the CDR3 is TGTGCCAGTAGCAGGGGTGCGGGTCTCTACGAGCAGTACTTC.